This T cell receptor beta chain appears in the sequencing data of a study of CD8 T cells in ankylosing spondylitis. Broader study findings: A number of the motif variants had already been described in reactive arthritis synovial fluid and blood. What appeared characteristic of ankylosing spondylitis blood was a TCR beta motif of several highly homologous variants.

The TCR beta libraries were generated through quantitative 5'-RACE incorporating molecular barcodes. MiXCR was run by TCRdb on the 5' RACE reads, yielding one entry per CDR3 protein. The repertoire includes fewer than 180,000 distinct CDR3 sequences, around 42% of them detected once, and roughly 15% sits in the top ten. CDR1 is SGDLS, CDR2 YYNGEE, per germline. Trimming removed 4 bases from V and 0 bases from J; junction bases left unmatched: 13. The CDR3 is made up of 19 amino acids. Comment on this clonotype: The antigen is unknown.

The chain carries TRBV9 and TRBJ2-6, with TRBD1 identical over 7 bases. The clonotype was recovered from a male donor with ankylosing spondylitis. The sequencing sample was made of synovial fluid, either unsorted or a sorted T cell fraction (not recorded which). CDR3 DNA: TGTGCCAGCAGCTCTAGCACAGGGGACCCGCTCTCTGGGGCCAACGTCCTGACTTTC. Residues: CASSSSTGDPLSGANVLTF.